These 9 T cell receptor beta chains came from one sample sequenced in a study of blood T cell repertoires in COVID-19. Assay used: immunoSEQ multiplex PCR; TCRdb lists only in-frame clones, some missing. The table shows fewer than 200,000 clones, with about 89% occurring only once. Sample: peripheral blood. These TCRs come from a man aged 18 to 30 who had recovered from COVID-19.

V usage is TRBV7-2 and J usage is TRBJ1-1; possibly TRBD1 for D (6 bases). CDR3 length: 13 residues. With 1 base removed from V and 11 bases from J, the gap between germline ends came to 14 bases. Germline CDR1 reads SGHTA; CDR2 reads FQGNSA. This chain's CDR3 is CASSLEGGRMAFF. The CDR3 nucleotides read TGTGCCAGCAGCTTAGAGGGGGGGCGCATGGCTTTCTTT.

The rearrangement joins TRBV19 to TRBJ1-1, with D possibly TRBD1 on 6 matching bases. The V end lost 6 bases, the J end lost 1 base, and 9 bases lay between the germline ends. CDR1 is LNHDA, CDR2 SQIVND, per germline (reference sequence). There are 13 residues in the CDR3. DNA for the CDR3: TGTGCCAGTAGCCGGGACAAGAACACTGAAGCTTTCTTT. Translating it yields CASSRDKNTEAFF.

This clone was recorded only once. V usage is TRBV5-6 and J usage is TRBJ1-1; no clear D. The germline CDR1 and CDR2 sequences are SGHDT and YYEEEE. The CDR3 spans 14 residues. Trimming took 2 bases from V and 3 from J, leaving 11 bases between them. The CDR3 loop is CASSLTGSYTEAFF. CDR3 coding DNA: TGTGCCAGCAGCTTAACGGGGAGTTACACTGAAGCTTTCTTT. The full variable domain, with the rest looked up from reference TRBV5-6 and TRBJ1-1, is DAGVTQSPTHLIKTRGQQVTLRCSPKSGHDTVSWYQQALGQGPQFIFQYYEEEERQRGNFPDRFSGHQFPNYSSELNVNALLLGDSALYLCASSLTGSYTEAFFGQGTRLTVV.

J is TRBJ2-7 and V is TRBV19, with unresolved D. The V end lost 6 bases, the J end lost 1 base, and 13 bases lay between the germline ends. In germline, CDR1 is LNHDA, CDR2 SQIVND (reference sequence). CDR3 length: 14 residues. CDR3 sequence (DNA): TGTGCCAGTAGCCAGAAAAGGAGATCCTACGAGCAGTACTTC. It yields the protein CASSQKRRSYEQYF. The full variable domain, its missing parts supplied by reference TRBV19 and TRBJ2-7, is DGGITQSPKYLFRKEGQNVTLSCEQNLNHDAMYWYRQDPGQGLRLIYYSQIVNDFQKGDIAEGYSVSREKKESFPLTVTSAQKNPTAFYLCASSQKRRSYEQYFGPGTRLTVT.

This chain connects TRBV24-1 to TRBJ2-1; D is unclear. V lost 9 bases, J lost 4 bases, and 9 bases lay in between. The CDR3 consists of 12 residues. Germline CDR1 KGHDR, CDR2 SFDVKD. The CDR3, as DNA: TGTGCCACCTCAACGGGTTACAATGAGCAGTTCTTC. This codes for CATSTGYNEQFF.

V and J are TRBV6-2 or TRBV6-3 and TRBJ1-6, with 9 bases fitting TRBD1. The CDR3 is 14 amino acids. Trimming at V came to 7 bases and at J to 8 bases, leaving 6 bases not matched to a gene. Germline V gives CDR1 MNHEY, CDR2 SVGEGT. This chain's CDR3 is CASTPRQGDSPLHF. In DNA form, the CDR3 reads TGTGCCAGCACCCCCAGACAGGGGGATTCACCCCTCCACTTT.

This rearrangement joins TRBV5-5 to TRBJ2-7; D gene ambiguous. The CDR3 extends over 14 amino acids. Germline-derived CDR1 and CDR2 are SGHKS and YYEKEE (reference sequence). The ends were cut back, 1 base at V and 5 bases at J, with 13 bases in the middle. CDR3 in amino acids: CASSLTISSHEQYF. Here the CDR3 DNA reads TGTGCCAGCAGCTTGACGATTAGTAGCCACGAGCAGTACTTC.

The sample holds a few counts of this clone. This sequence joins TRBV18 and TRBJ1-6, with D uncertain. V was shortened by 2 bases and J by 4 bases, with 15 bases between the two germline ends. CDR3 size: 17 residues. The V gene's germline CDR1 is KGHSH and CDR2 LQKENI. CDR3 in DNA: TGTGCCAGCTCACCAATTAAATCGAGAGAGTATAATTCACCCCTCCACTTT. Translated: CASSPIKSREYNSPLHF.

The genes are TRBV7-9 and TRBJ2-7; the match to TRBD1 covers 8 bases. The V and J ends lost 6 bases and 3 bases, in that order; junction bases with no gene match: 4. Germline loops: CDR1 SEHNR, CDR2 FQNEAQ (reference sequence). The CDR3 extends over 13 amino acids. The CDR3 reads CASRVTGDYEQYF. DNA of the CDR3: TGTGCCAGCAGAGTGACAGGGGACTACGAGCAGTACTTC.